A single sample gave rise to the 27 T cell receptor beta chains below, sequenced in a study of vaccination and CD4 T cells after COVID-19. Their recognized antigens are unknown. Treatment of the sample: roughly 11-day PBMC culture with coronavirus spike peptide pools or control peptides (ViraFEST assay). Sequenced with the Oncomine TCR Beta short-read assay was DNA taken from cultured CD4+ T cells. TCRdb ran MiXCR on the PCR reads and lists one entry per CDR3 protein. The profile shows more than 13,000 distinct CDR3 sequences, about 56% of them singletons. The sequenced sample was CD4+ T cells from blood, cultured in vitro, obtained before SARS-CoV-2 vaccination. All receptors derive from a human donor who had recovered from COVID-19.

This clonotype was detected only a few times. V gene TRBV20-1 combines with J gene TRBJ2-5; 9 bases align to TRBD2. CDR3 size: 16 residues. Looked up from germline, CDR1 is DFQATT and CDR2 is SNEGSKA (reference sequence). With 6 bases clipped from V and 5 bases from J, the junction kept 16 bases outside the gene matches. The CDR3 nucleotides are TGCAGTGCCGGCGTAGGAGCGGGGGGCTTTTATGAGACCCAGTACTTC. Residues: CSAGVGAGGFYETQYF.

The gene calls are TRBV28 and TRBJ2-3, with TRBD2 identical over 8 bases. The CDR3 has 14 residues. Germline V gene data show CDR1 as MDHEN and CDR2 as SYDVKM. The trim removed 6 bases at V and 2 bases at J, leaving 4 bases unmatched. CDR3 nucleotides: TGTGCCAGCAGAGCGGGACTAGTCACAGATACGCAGTATTTT. Its translation: CASRAGLVTDTQYF. Full variable domain (remainder filled in from reference TRBV28 and TRBJ2-3): DVKVTQSSRYLVKRTGEKVFLECVQDMDHENMFWYRQDPGLGLRLIYFSYDVKMKEKGDIPEGYSVSREKKERFSLILESASTNQTSMYLCASRAGLVTDTQYFGPGTRLTVL.

The chain employs TRBV7-2 and TRBJ1-5, with 8 nucleotides matching TRBD1. V shed 6 bases and J 5 bases; nucleotides not matched to a gene: 9. The CDR3 spans 15 residues. In germline, CDR1 is SGHTA, CDR2 FQGNSA. The CDR3 spells CASSSGTGHYQPQHF. CDR3 in DNA: TGTGCCAGCAGTTCCGGGACAGGACATTATCAGCCCCAGCATTTT.

A single count supports this clonotype. V usage is TRBV20-1 and J usage is TRBJ2-2; TRBD1 matches 8 bases. Trimming at V came to 2 bases and at J to 7 bases, leaving 9 bases not matched to a gene. Germline assignment: CDR1 DFQATT and CDR2 SNEGSKA (reference sequence). The CDR3 length is 15 residues. The CDR3 DNA reads TGCAGTGCTAGATCGCAGGGGGCGCGGAACGGGGAGCTGTTTTTT. Amino acids: CSARSQGARNGELFF.

The chain employs TRBV7-8 and TRBJ1-5; D remains unclear. Germline loops: CDR1 SGHVS, CDR2 FQNEAQ. V was cut by 5 bases and J by 0 bases, with 14 bases left in between. This CDR3 contains 16 residues. CDR3 sequence: CASSASVLYSNQPQHF. The CDR3 coding sequence is TGTGCCAGCAGCGCCTCTGTTCTTTATAGCAATCAGCCCCAGCATTTT.

This clonotype was counted a few times. As DNA, the CDR3 is TGTGCCAGCAGTCCGGGGACTAGCGGGAGGTGGGAGACCCAGTACTTC. Its translation is CASSPGTSGRWETQYF. The V call is TRBV12-3 or TRBV12-4, the J call TRBJ2-5; 15 bases map to TRBD2. This CDR3 is 16 amino acids long. The ends lost 5 bases at V and 5 bases at J; junction bases unmatched: 6.

This clonotype has more than one count but fewer than ten. The gene calls are TRBV10-3 and TRBJ2-2, with D perhaps matching TRBD1 (5 bases). The CDR3 has 16 residues. From germline, CDR1 is ENHRY and CDR2 SYGVKD. Deletions cut 0 bases from V and 4 bases from J, with 12 bases between. As DNA, the CDR3 is TGTGCCATCAGTGAGTCGGGTTTCACAGGCACCGGGGAGCTGTTTTTT. Amino acids: CAISESGFTGTGELFF.

The genes are TRBV28 and TRBJ1-5; unclear D gene. CDR1 and CDR2 from the germline V gene are MDHEN and SYDVKM. The CDR3 length is 16 residues. The V and J ends lost 5 bases and 0 bases respectively, with 14 bases between them. The CDR3 is CASSNSRVLSNQPQHF. The DNA for the CDR3 is TGTGCCAGCAGTAATTCCCGGGTCCTTAGCAATCAGCCCCAGCATTTT. The variable domain in full, with the rest retrieved from reference TRBV28 and TRBJ1-5, is DVKVTQSSRYLVKRTGEKVFLECVQDMDHENMFWYRQDPGLGLRLIYFSYDVKMKEKGDIPEGYSVSREKKERFSLILESASTNQTSMYLCASSNSRVLSNQPQHFGDGTRLSIL.

The chain combines TRBV20-1 with TRBJ1-2; possibly TRBD1 for D (5 bases). This CDR3 is 15 amino acids long. V dropped 3 bases and J dropped 4 bases, with 18 bases sitting between them. Germline lookup yields CDR1 DFQATT and CDR2 SNEGSKA (reference sequence). The chain's CDR3 is CSASKGAQLSYGYTF. CDR3 DNA sequence: TGCAGTGCTAGTAAAGGGGCGCAGTTGAGCTATGGCTACACCTTC.

This clonotype was seen a few times. V usage is TRBV6-2 or TRBV6-3 and J usage is TRBJ1-1; TRBD1 might be the D (6 bases). The germline V gene has CDR1 MNHEY and CDR2 SVGEGT. CDR3 length: 13 residues. V was cut by 6 bases and J by 1 base, with 9 bases left in between. The CDR3 DNA reads TGTGCCAGCAGAAACAGGGAGAACACTGAAGCTTTCTTT. Protein: CASRNRENTEAFF.

This clonotype was counted only a few times. J is TRBJ1-5 and V is TRBV28; 9 bases are shared with TRBD1. CDR1 MDHEN and CDR2 SYDVKM come from the germline V gene. This CDR3 has 13 amino acids. After removal of 5 bases from V and 4 bases from J, the junction contained 0 bases not matched to a gene. The CDR3 here is CASSDRGNQPQHF. In DNA form, the CDR3 reads TGTGCCAGCAGTGACAGGGGGAATCAGCCCCAGCATTTT.

The chain uses TRBV27 and TRBJ1-1; D may be TRBD1 (5 bases). V lost 5 bases and J 5 bases, leaving 24 bases between the germline ends. Per germline, CDR1 MNHEY and CDR2 SMNVEV (reference sequence). This CDR3 contains 17 residues. The CDR3 nucleotides are TGTGCCAGCAGTCCGGCGGGGGTGGCGCTGAGGGGAACTGAAGCTTTCTTT. Its translation is CASSPAGVALRGTEAFF.

This sequence joins TRBV3-1 and TRBJ1-5; D is ambiguous. Trimming took off 0 bases at V and 3 bases at J, with 6 bases between the two ends. Germline assignment: CDR1 LGHDT and CDR2 YNNKEL (reference sequence). The CDR3 covers 14 residues. CDR3 sequence: CASSQDSTNQPQHF. The CDR3 DNA reads as TGTGCCAGCAGCCAAGACAGTACCAATCAGCCCCAGCATTTT.

V gene TRBV5-6 combines with J gene TRBJ1-2, with TRBD1 identical over 7 bases. The germline V gene encodes CDR1 SGHDT and CDR2 YYEEEE. This CDR3 has 12 amino acids. J lost 7 bases, V lost 0 bases, and 0 bases had no gene match. Written as DNA, the CDR3 is TGTGCCAGCAGCTTGGACAGGGGTGGCTACACCTTC. Its translation is CASSLDRGGYTF. Supplemented by reference TRBV5-6 and TRBJ1-2, the full variable domain reads DAGVTQSPTHLIKTRGQQVTLRCSPKSGHDTVSWYQQALGQGPQFIFQYYEEEERQRGNFPDRFSGHQFPNYSSELNVNALLLGDSALYLCASSLDRGGYTFGSGTRLTVV.

This rearrangement joins TRBV11-1 to TRBJ1-1; D not resolved. Germline values: CDR1 SGHAT, CDR2 FQDESV (reference sequence). Trimming cost V 0 bases and J 0 bases, with 14 bases left between them. This CDR3 has 17 amino acids. CDR3 coding DNA: TGTGCCAGCAGCTTAGCGCCAGCCGACGGGGTGAACACTGAAGCTTTCTTT. This codes for CASSLAPADGVNTEAFF.

This chain links TRBV6-2 or TRBV6-3 with TRBJ1-6, with D tentatively TRBD1 (5 bases). Looked up from germline, CDR1 is MNHEY and CDR2 is SVGEGT. The CDR3 extends over 17 amino acids. Trimming shortened V by 0 bases and J by 10 bases, and 19 bases separated the two germline ends. CDR3 sequence reads: CASSYSELGTRGSPLHF. The CDR3 coding sequence is TGTGCCAGCAGTTACTCGGAGTTGGGGACTAGGGGCTCACCCCTCCACTTT.

The rearrangement uses TRBV15 and TRBJ2-2; 7 nucleotides agree with TRBD1. Losses at the gene ends were 3 bases for V and 2 bases for J; bases not matched to a gene: 9. The germline gives CDR1 LNHNV, CDR2 YYDKDF (reference sequence). This CDR3 has 17 amino acids. Here the CDR3 reads CATSRENRGINTGELFF. As DNA, the CDR3 is TGTGCCACCAGCAGGGAGAACAGGGGAATTAACACCGGGGAGCTGTTTTTT.

The V and J genes are TRBV19 and TRBJ2-1, with 8 bases fitting TRBD1. V lost 7 bases, J lost 5 bases, and 7 bases stayed unmatched. The CDR3 length is 14 residues. Per the germline V gene, CDR1 is LNHDA and CDR2 is SQIVND (reference sequence). Written as DNA, the CDR3 is TGTGCCAGTACCAAGGACAGGGCGCACAATGAGCAGTTCTTC. This translates into CASTKDRAHNEQFF.

This clonotype came up a few times. CDR3 region: CASSPGTSGGSTDTQYF. For the CDR3, the DNA is TGTGCCAGCAGTCCAGGGACTAGCGGGGGTAGCACAGATACGCAGTATTTT. The chain couples TRBV27 to TRBJ2-3, with TRBD2 identical over 14 bases. Germline V gene sequence: CDR1 MNHEY, CDR2 SMNVEV (reference sequence). There are 17 residues in the CDR3. V lost 5 bases, J lost 0 bases, and 4 bases stayed unmatched.

The chain is built from TRBV27 and TRBJ2-2; 7 nucleotides match TRBD2. Germline CDR1 and CDR2: MNHEY and SMNVEV (reference sequence). This CDR3 is 17 amino acids long. V lost 5 bases, J lost 3 bases, and 12 bases stayed unmatched. CDR3 amino acids: CASSPLPSGIHTGELFF. As DNA, the CDR3 is TGTGCCAGCAGTCCTCTCCCAAGCGGGATTCACACCGGGGAGCTGTTTTTT.

The chain recombines TRBV2 with TRBJ1-2; a possible D gene is TRBD1 (5 bases). The CDR3 is 13 amino acids. Trimming cost V 8 bases and J 1 base, with 11 bases left between them. Germline V lookup: CDR1 SNHLY, CDR2 FYNNEI. The CDR3 loop reads CASGPQDNYGYTF. The CDR3 DNA follows: TGTGCCAGCGGACCACAGGATAACTATGGCTACACCTTC.

The chain couples TRBV6-2 or TRBV6-3 to TRBJ2-5, with D unclear. V lost 2 bases and J lost 1, with 2 bases in between. The germline V gene encodes CDR1 MNHEY and CDR2 SVGEGT. The CDR3 is 12 amino acids. CDR3 nucleotide sequence: TGTGCCAGCAGTTACGGCCAAGAGACCCAGTACTTC. The encoded protein is CASSYGQETQYF.

This chain uses TRBV7-2 with TRBJ1-6; 7 bases agree with TRBD1. V was clipped by 5 bases and J by 10 bases; unmatched bases: 8. The length of the CDR3 is 14 residues. Germline values: CDR1 SGHTA, CDR2 FQGNSA. The CDR3 loop reads CASSPWQGVSPLHF. The DNA for the CDR3 is TGTGCCAGCAGCCCTTGGCAGGGGGTCTCACCCCTCCACTTT. The variable domain in full, completed from reference TRBV7-2 and TRBJ1-6, reads GAGVSQSPSNKVTEKGKDVELRCDPISGHTALYWYRQSLGQGLEFLIYFQGNSAPDKSGLPSDRFSAERTGGSVSTLTIQRTQQEDSAVYLCASSPWQGVSPLHFGNGTRLTVT.

A few counts support this clonotype. J is TRBJ2-2 and V is TRBV7-8; the match to TRBD2 covers 13 bases. V was pared by 1 base and J by 6 bases, with 5 bases of the junction left unmatched. Looked up from germline, CDR1 is SGHVS and CDR2 is FQNEAQ. The CDR3 consists of 17 residues. The CDR3 is CASSLDLTSGRSGELFF. CDR3 DNA sequence: TGTGCCAGCAGCTTAGATCTGACTAGCGGGAGGTCCGGGGAGCTGTTTTTT.

This clonotype was seen more than once but under ten times. The rearrangement links TRBV19 to TRBJ1-5; 7 bases agree with TRBD1. The CDR3 extends over 16 amino acids. CDR1 is LNHDA, CDR2 SQIVND, per germline (reference sequence). V dropped 2 bases and J dropped 4; count of bases not matched to a gene: 8. CDR3 DNA: TGTGCCAGTAGTATAAATACAGGGGCGCCTAATCAGCCCCAGCATTTT. Protein: CASSINTGAPNQPQHF.

CDR3 region: CAISDRDSYEQYF. The CDR3 bases are TGTGCCATCAGCGACAGGGACTCCTACGAGCAGTACTTC. The chain recombines TRBV10-3 with TRBJ2-7, with 7 bases fitting TRBD1. The CDR3 runs 13 residues. V was pared by 6 bases and J by 0 bases, with 2 bases of the junction left unmatched. CDR1 and CDR2 from the germline V gene are ENHRY and SYGVKD.

This chain joins TRBV27 and TRBJ1-1; D is ambiguous. This CDR3 has 15 residues. Germline CDR1 reads MNHEY; CDR2 reads SMNVEV (reference sequence). V lost 5 bases to trimming and J lost 11 bases, with 24 bases between them. The CDR3, as DNA: TGTGCCAGCAGTATAGACCGGGCCGCCCGAGGTAAGGCTTTCTTT. As protein: CASSIDRAARGKAFF.